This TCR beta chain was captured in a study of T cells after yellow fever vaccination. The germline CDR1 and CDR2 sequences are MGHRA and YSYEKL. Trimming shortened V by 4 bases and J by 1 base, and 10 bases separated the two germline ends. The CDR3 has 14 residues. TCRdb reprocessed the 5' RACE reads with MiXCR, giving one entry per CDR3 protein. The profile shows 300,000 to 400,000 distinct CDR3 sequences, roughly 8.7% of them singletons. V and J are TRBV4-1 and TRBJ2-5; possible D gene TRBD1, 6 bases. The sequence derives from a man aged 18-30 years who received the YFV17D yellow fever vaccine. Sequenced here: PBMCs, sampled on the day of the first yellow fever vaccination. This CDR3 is CASSRTGTQETQYF. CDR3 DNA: TGCGCCAGCAGCCGCACAGGGACCCAAGAGACCCAGTACTTC.